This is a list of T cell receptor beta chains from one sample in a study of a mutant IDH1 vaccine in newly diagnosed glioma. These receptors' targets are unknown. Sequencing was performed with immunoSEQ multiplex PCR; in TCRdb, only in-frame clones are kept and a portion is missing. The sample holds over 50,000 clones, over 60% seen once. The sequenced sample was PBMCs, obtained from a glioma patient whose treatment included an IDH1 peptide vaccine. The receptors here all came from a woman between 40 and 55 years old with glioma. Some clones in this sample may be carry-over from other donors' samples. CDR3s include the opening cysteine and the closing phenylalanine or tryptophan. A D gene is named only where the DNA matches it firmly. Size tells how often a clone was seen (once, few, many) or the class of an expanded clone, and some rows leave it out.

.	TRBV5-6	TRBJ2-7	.	CASSFGPTGEQYF	TGTGCCAGCAGCTTTGGACCAACGGGGGAGCAGTACTTC
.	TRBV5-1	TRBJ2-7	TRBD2	CASSVSSGEPSPHEQYF	TGCGCCAGCAGTGTTAGTAGCGGGGAACCTTCCCCCCACGAGCAGTACTTC
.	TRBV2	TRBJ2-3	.	CASGIYTDTQYF	TGTGCCAGCGGAATTTACACAGATACGCAGTATTTT
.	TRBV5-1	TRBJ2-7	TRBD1	CASSSGQGLEEQYF	TGCGCCAGCAGCTCGGGACAGGGATTGGAAGAGCAGTACTTC
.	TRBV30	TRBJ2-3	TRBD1	CACTRGRNTQYF	TGTGCCTGCACTAGGGGGCGAAATACGCAGTATTTT
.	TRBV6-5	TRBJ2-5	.	CASSLLRSGKETQYF	TGTGCCAGCAGTTTACTTCGGTCGGGTAAAGAGACCCAGTACTTC
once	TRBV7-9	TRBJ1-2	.	CASSFERGYTF	TGTGCCAGCAGCTTCGAGCGTGGCTACACCTTC
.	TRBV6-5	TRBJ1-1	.	CASSYPGNTEAFF	TGTGCCAGCAGTTACCCGGGGAACACTGAAGCTTTCTTT
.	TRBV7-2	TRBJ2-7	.	CASSPRRRVAEQYF	TGTGCCAGCAGCCCACGCAGGAGGGTCGCCGAGCAGTACTTC
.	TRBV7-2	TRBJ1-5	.	CASSPRAGISNQPQHF	TGTGCCAGCAGCCCGAGGGCAGGAATTAGCAATCAGCCCCAGCATTTT
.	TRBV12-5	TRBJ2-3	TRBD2	CASGRWLAGGHVDTQYF	TGTGCTAGTGGGAGGTGGCTAGCGGGGGGGCATGTAGATACGCAGTATTTT
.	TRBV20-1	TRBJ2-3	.	CSASFDTQYF	TGCAGTGCTAGTTTTGATACGCAGTATTTT
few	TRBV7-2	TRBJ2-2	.	CAIGRLGRNTGELFF	TGTGCCATCGGCCGGCTGGGGAGGAACACCGGGGAGCTGTTTTTT
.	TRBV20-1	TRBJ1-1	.	CSAGMATEAFF	TGCAGTGCTGGCATGGCCACTGAAGCTTTCTTT
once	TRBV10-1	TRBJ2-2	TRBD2	CASSSGGWRGSNTGELFF	TGCGCCAGCAGCTCCGGGGGGTGGCGGGGCTCGAACACCGGGGAGCTGTTTTTT
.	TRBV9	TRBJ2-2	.	CASSGPNRAGELFF	TGTGCCAGCAGTGGGCCGAATAGGGCCGGGGAGCTGTTTTTT